This T cell receptor (beta chain) was sequenced during a study of shared clonotypes between healthy human individuals. General observations from the study: Measured sharing among donors was expected to vary with sequencing depth.

Selected positively for CCR7 and CD45RO-negative, naive CD8 cells excluded terminally differentiated effector memory CD45RA+ cells. This clone was seen a few times. The antigen is not known. The CDR3 has 13 amino acids. Germline CDR1 reads GTSNPN; CDR2 reads SVGIG (reference sequence). Losses at the gene ends were 3 bases for V and 3 bases for J; bases not matched to a gene: 2. Repertoires were generated with immunoSEQ multiplex PCR, while TCRdb's copy carries only in-frame clones and drops some. The top ten hold about 1.8% of the sample, which has millions of clones, about 93% seen once. This receptor was identified in a man aged 18 to 29 in good health. Some clones in this sample may be carry-over from other donors' samples. Sample: naive CD8+ T cells from PBMCs. J is TRBJ2-7 and V is TRBV30, with TRBD2 identical over 10 bases. CDR3: CAWRASGSYEQYF. Here the CDR3 DNA reads TGTGCCTGGAGGGCTAGCGGGAGCTACGAGCAGTACTTC.